Listed here are 5 T cell receptor beta chains from one sample, sequenced in a study of blood T cells in healthy people across ages. A sample-barcoded 5' primer and a J-beta primer mix were used in a second PCR of roughly 7 to 11 cycles. TCRdb redid the calling of the 5' RACE reads with MiXCR, one entry per CDR3 protein. The table lists around 990,000 distinct CDR3 sequences, approximately 25% of them singletons, with around 0.75% in the top ten. In addition, the sample was reused for a study of T cells of mothers and their children.

Material for sequencing was blood. These receptors all come from a girl aged 2 to 9 in good health.

The chain links TRBV4-3 to TRBJ2-5; D not certain. The assigned J gene may be wrong: the sequence end matches TRBJ2-7 better. The CDR3 spans 14 residues. Germline values: CDR1 LGHNA, CDR2 YSLEER. The CDR3 sequence: CASSQGIGLYEQYF. Here the CDR3 DNA reads TGCGCCAGCAGCCAAGGTATCGGCTTGTACGAGCAGTACTTC.

This clonotype was picked up a small number of times. V gene TRBV7-2 combines with J gene TRBJ1-2; no clear D. Per the germline V gene, CDR1 is SGHTA and CDR2 is FQGNSA. The CDR3 has 13 residues. V was pared by 1 base and J by 4 bases, with 7 bases between. This chain's CDR3 is CASSLVHTYGYTF. The CDR3 region has the DNA TGTGCCAGCAGCTTAGTTCACACCTATGGCTACACCTTC.

A few counts support this clonotype. This chain links TRBV9 with TRBJ2-5; 7 bases map to TRBD1. TRBJ2-7 explains the end of the DNA better; the J call may be wrong. The CDR3 has 15 residues. Germline CDR1 and CDR2: SGDLS and YYNGEE. In DNA, the CDR3 is TGTGCCAGCAGCGTAGGGGACAGTAGCTCCTACGAGCAGTACTTC. Translating it yields CASSVGDSSSYEQYF.

This clonotype was seen a handful of times. The chain has TRBV6-5 and TRBJ1-2, with D possibly being TRBD1 (5 bases). Germline CDR1 MNHEY, CDR2 SVGAGI. V dropped 0 bases and J dropped 10 bases, with 12 bases sitting between them. The CDR3 loop spans 13 amino acids. CDR3 sequence reads: CASSYSLQDDYTF. CDR3 coding DNA: TGTGCCAGCAGTTACTCCCTACAGGATGACTACACCTTC.

The chain couples TRBV20-1 to TRBJ2-3; D gene uncertain. Trimming shortened V by 4 bases and J by 4 bases, and 12 bases separated the two germline ends. Per germline, CDR1 DFQATT and CDR2 SNEGSKA (reference sequence). The CDR3 is made up of 13 amino acids. CDR3 nucleotides: TGCAGTGCTAAACTACCGAAATCAGATACGCAGTATTTT. It specifies CSAKLPKSDTQYF.